This T cell receptor beta chain was obtained from a study of vaccination and CD4 T cells after COVID-19 (dated 2022 in TCRdb). Some background on the complete study: In the convalescent cohort there were six males and four females, among whom were two Hispanic individuals, seven Caucasians, two Asians and one multiracial person. Participants got two doses of the Pfizer-BioNTech BNT162b2 vaccine (n=8) or two doses of the Moderna mRNA-1273 vaccine (n=2). Post-COVID blood samples were collected from convalescent patients a median of around 100 days after diagnosis, with a range of about 35 to 170 days. Post-vaccine blood samples were obtained a median of approximately 74 days after the second vaccine dose, with a range of roughly 13 to 250 days. Culture stimuli were overlapping spike peptide pools from SARS-CoV-2 and from the common cold coronaviruses HCoV-NL63, HCoV-OC43 and HCoV-229E. Control cultures received a CEFX viral epitope pool as the positive control, an HIV-1 Nef peptide pool as the negative control, or no peptide. The spike-specific CD4+ TCR repertoire was compared before and after mRNA vaccination in under 11 COVID-19 convalescent patients and a few infection-naive healthy vaccine recipients. An earlier paper using these donors assessed, at the TCR clonotype level, memory CD4+ T cell crossreactivity between SARS-CoV-2 and common cold coronavirus spike proteins.

Points on this clonotype: Its antigen has not been determined. It has no much larger one-base neighbor in the sample; base qualities were not kept.

General study outcomes and caveats: In convalescent patients, a median approximately 83% of post-vaccine SARS-CoV-2-reactive clones were detected only after vaccination, suggesting vaccine-specific priming. The median count of SARS-CoV-2-reactive clonotypes went up from under 25 after infection to a few dozen after vaccination, although the change was not significant. Nearly all vaccine-specific clones in convalescent patients (304 of 307) were mono-reactive for SARS-CoV-2 spike rather than cross-reactive with common cold coronaviruses. The number of convalescent patients in the study was relatively small, and the study did not examine early timepoints following natural infection.

There are 16 amino acids in the CDR3, from cysteine to phenylalanine inclusive. Of all the DNA, just the CDR3 is kept, 48 bases in frame from base 1. The germline V gene encodes CDR1 SNHLY and CDR2 FYNNEI. V was cut back by 5 bases and J by 0 bases, leaving a gap of 16 bases between them. The library was generated by PCR. At the Johns Hopkins FTIC core, DNA from the cultured CD4+ T cells underwent TCR sequencing with the Oncomine TCR Beta short-read assay. The QIAamp micro DNA kit was used to extract genomic DNA from the cultured CD4+ T cells. The Oncomine TCR Beta libraries from cultured CD4+ T cells were pooled using unique dual indexes and then sequenced on an Illumina iSeq 100. The study's own analysis went as follows. Non-productive sequences were filtered out, and CDR3s that did not start with C, did not end with F or W, or were shorter than 7 amino acids were discarded. Antigen-specific clonotypes were identified with the MANAFEST web application by comparing peptide-stimulated wells with reference and other culture wells. For a clone to be called positive, the clone needed an FDR below 0.05, an odds ratio above 5, and a productive frequency above 0.1% in at least two of three replicate wells. A clonotype was classed as cross-reactive if the clonotype showed significant expansion both in SARS-CoV-2 spike wells and in at least one common cold coronavirus spike condition. Similarity between CDR3 sequences was evaluated in R version 3.6.1 using Levenshtein distances (stringdist) and unrooted phylogenetic trees (ape). TCRdb reworked the public reads: Q25 trimming with fastp, MiXCR clone assembly, productive beta chains retained. CDR3 protein duplicates are merged, each entry listing the most common genes and DNA. The V and J calls and clone size come from TCRdb's table, not from the authors' own analysis. The sample table holds 7,200 or so distinct CDR3 sequences, of which 52% were seen once. Together, the top ten hold about 33% of the sample.

Taken with the paper, the label for treatment or condition translates to: roughly 10-day PBMC culture with coronavirus spike peptide pools or control peptides (ViraFEST assay). CD4+ T cells from unexposed donors were collected before the COVID-19 pandemic (2011-2018). The ViraFEST assay, used in the study, expanded antigen-specific T cells with peptide pools and then identified the expanded clonotypes through TCR sequencing. Each well held 1.5 million to 2.5 million PBMCs cultured with roughly 10 ug/ml peptide pools in IMDM containing roughly 5% human AB serum and around 9 IU/ml IL-2. Half of the culture medium was replaced with fresh IL-2-containing medium on days 3 and 7. CD4+ T cells were isolated after approximately eleven days of culture through negative selection using the EasySep CD4+ T cell isolation kit. As far as cell numbers permitted, CD4+ T cells from unexposed donors were tested for reactivity against SARS-CoV-2 S and N as well as four spike pools from common cold coronaviruses. Ficoll-Paque Plus gradient centrifugation was used to isolate PBMCs from whole blood, and the isolated PBMCs were then either used fresh or cryopreserved at -140C. In general, triplicate wells were set up for every culture condition. Leukapheresis product for the unexposed donors was purchased commercially.

This chain joins TRBV2 to TRBJ1-2; possibly the D gene is TRBD1, per 6 matching bases. Sequencing input: CD4+ T cells from blood, cultured in vitro. This TCR was recovered from a human donor in good health. For the CDR3, the sequence is CASSLRGGSANYGYTF. The nucleotide sequence is TGTGCCAGCAGTCTTCGAGGGGGAAGTGCTAACTATGGCTACACCTTC.